This T cell receptor beta chain originates from a study of post-analysis software for immune sequencing data. In the study overall: There were relapsing-remitting, secondary progressive and progressive-relapsing multiple sclerosis among the disease courses included.

Only a few counts were recorded for this clonotype. What it binds is not known. Study-level findings and limits: TRBV5-6, TRBV5-1 and TRBV20-1 belonged to a set of five TRBV segments that were more frequent in patients than controls.

Prepared TCR beta cDNA libraries contained unique molecular identifiers. The T cell input of about 1 to 10 million gave 400,000 to 500,000 cDNA molecules. TCRdb fed the PCR reads into MiXCR, producing one record per CDR3 protein. The table lists roughly 540,000 distinct CDR3 sequences, around 31% of them singletons. The V gene end was trimmed by 5 bases and the J gene end by 4 bases; junction bases not matched to a gene: 6. The length of the CDR3 is 15 residues. CDR1 and CDR2 (germline): MNHNS, SASEGT. This clonotype originated in a girl aged 2-17 years with multiple sclerosis. Source material: blood. The rearrangement joins TRBV6-1 to TRBJ2-7; 12 nucleotides agree with TRBD2. This CDR3 is CASSLTSGGFYEQYF. The CDR3 DNA reads TGTGCCAGCAGTCTGACTAGCGGGGGATTTTACGAGCAGTACTTC.